These T cell receptor beta chains were read from a single sample in a study of T cells after yellow fever vaccination. One entry per CDR3 protein, called by TCRdb with MiXCR from the 5' RACE reads. The sample carries approximately 600,000 distinct CDR3 sequences, around an eighth recorded once. The sequences come from PBMCs, collected on the day of the yellow fever booster vaccination. These receptor sequences come from a young man who received the YFV17D yellow fever vaccine. The CDR3 runs from the conserved cysteine through the conserved F or W. The D gene is left open where the match is weak. Rows give clone size only sometimes, using once, few, many, or a class for an expanded clone.

D gene: .; J gene: TRBJ2-7; V gene: TRBV6-1; clone size: .; CDR3 protein: CASRSSGPTHEQYF; CDR3 DNA: TGTGCCAGCAGGTCGAGCGGGCCGACCCACGAGCAGTACTTC
D gene: .; J gene: TRBJ2-7; V gene: TRBV19; clone size: few; CDR3 protein: CASTVEQYF; CDR3 DNA: TGTGCCAGTACGGTCGAGCAGTACTTC
D gene: .; J gene: TRBJ1-4; V gene: TRBV5-1; clone size: .; CDR3 protein: CASSSLQGTGEKLFF; CDR3 DNA: TGCGCCAGCAGCTCCTTACAGGGTACCGGGGAAAAACTGTTTTTT
D gene: .; J gene: TRBJ2-2; V gene: TRBV6-2/TRBV6-3; clone size: many; CDR3 protein: CASSFRLAGRTNTGELFF; CDR3 DNA: TGTGCCAGCAGTTTCCGACTGGCGGGAAGAACGAACACCGGGGAGCTGTTTTTT
D gene: .; J gene: TRBJ2-7; V gene: TRBV19; clone size: few; CDR3 protein: CASSNGNSYEQYF; CDR3 DNA: TGTGCCAGTAGTAACGGGAACTCCTACGAGCAGTACTTC
D gene: TRBD1; J gene: TRBJ1-4; V gene: TRBV7-2; clone size: few; CDR3 protein: CASSPDRGHEKLFF; CDR3 DNA: TGTGCCAGCAGCCCGGACAGGGGGCATGAAAAACTGTTTTTT
D gene: TRBD1; J gene: TRBJ2-3; V gene: TRBV11-2; clone size: .; CDR3 protein: CASSLDRGRITQYF; CDR3 DNA: TGTGCCAGCAGCTTGGACAGGGGGCGTATAACGCAGTATTTT
D gene: TRBD2; J gene: TRBJ2-1; V gene: TRBV30; clone size: .; CDR3 protein: CAWRPLWREVGQFF; CDR3 DNA: TGTGCCTGGAGACCCCTTTGGCGGGAGGTAGGGCAGTTCTTC
D gene: .; J gene: TRBJ2-5; V gene: TRBV2; clone size: .; CDR3 protein: CASSEVVGETQYF; CDR3 DNA: TGTGCCAGCAGTGAAGTTGTGGGGGAGACCCAGTACTTC
D gene: TRBD1; J gene: TRBJ1-6; V gene: TRBV27; clone size: few; CDR3 protein: CASSTDRANNSPLHF; CDR3 DNA: TGTGCCAGCAGCACGGACAGGGCGAATAATTCACCCCTCCACTTT
D gene: .; J gene: TRBJ2-6; V gene: TRBV12-3/TRBV12-4; clone size: .; CDR3 protein: CASSHRSGANVLTF; CDR3 DNA: TGTGCCAGCAGCCACCGATCTGGGGCCAACGTCCTGACTTTC
D gene: TRBD1; J gene: TRBJ2-4; V gene: TRBV5-6; clone size: .; CDR3 protein: CATGQGRAKNIQYF; CDR3 DNA: TGTGCCACCGGACAGGGAAGGGCCAAAAACATTCAGTACTTC
D gene: .; J gene: TRBJ2-1; V gene: TRBV20-1; clone size: .; CDR3 protein: CSARLARGRYNEQFF; CDR3 DNA: TGCAGTGCTAGATTGGCTAGAGGGCGGTACAATGAGCAGTTCTTC
D gene: .; J gene: TRBJ1-3; V gene: TRBV20-1; clone size: .; CDR3 protein: CSAILTSGNTIYF; CDR3 DNA: TGCAGTGCTATCTTGACCTCTGGAAACACCATATATTTT
D gene: TRBD2; J gene: TRBJ2-1; V gene: TRBV6-2/TRBV6-3; clone size: .; CDR3 protein: CASSALAGVKFF; CDR3 DNA: TGTGCCAGCAGTGCCCTGGCGGGAGTAAAATTCTTC
D gene: TRBD2; J gene: TRBJ2-2; V gene: TRBV7-2; clone size: few; CDR3 protein: CASSQLAGLGELFF; CDR3 DNA: TGTGCCAGCAGCCAACTAGCGGGGCTCGGGGAGCTGTTTTTT
D gene: .; J gene: TRBJ2-7; V gene: TRBV12-3/TRBV12-4; clone size: many; CDR3 protein: CASTHPTGYEQYF; CDR3 DNA: TGTGCCAGCACCCACCCAACAGGTTACGAGCAGTACTTC
D gene: TRBD1; J gene: TRBJ1-5; V gene: TRBV12-3/TRBV12-4; clone size: few; CDR3 protein: CASSFGQGRYQPQHF; CDR3 DNA: TGTGCCAGCAGTTTTGGACAGGGGAGGTACCAGCCCCAGCATTTT
D gene: .; J gene: TRBJ1-1; V gene: TRBV4-3; clone size: .; CDR3 protein: CASSQDMKGPEAFF; CDR3 DNA: TGCGCCAGCAGCCAAGATATGAAGGGCCCTGAAGCTTTCTTT
D gene: TRBD2; J gene: TRBJ2-1; V gene: TRBV29-1; clone size: few; CDR3 protein: CSVVGGRASYNEQFF; CDR3 DNA: TGCAGCGTTGTTGGCGGGAGGGCCTCCTACAATGAGCAGTTCTTC
D gene: TRBD2; J gene: TRBJ2-7; V gene: TRBV20-1; clone size: few; CDR3 protein: CSAHDLTSGRIREQYF; CDR3 DNA: TGCAGTGCCCATGACTTGACTAGCGGGAGAATTCGGGAGCAGTACTTC
D gene: .; J gene: TRBJ2-5; V gene: TRBV5-6; clone size: .; CDR3 protein: CASSFYRDQTQYF; CDR3 DNA: TGTGCCAGCAGCTTCTACCGGGATCAGACCCAGTACTTC
D gene: TRBD1; J gene: TRBJ2-3; V gene: TRBV20-1; clone size: few; CDR3 protein: CSARDTGQQTTDTQYF; CDR3 DNA: TGCAGTGCTAGAGATACGGGACAGCAAACCACAGATACGCAGTATTTT
D gene: .; J gene: TRBJ2-5; V gene: TRBV7-2; clone size: .; CDR3 protein: CASSLWAGQETQYF; CDR3 DNA: TGTGCCAGCAGCCTTTGGGCAGGTCAAGAGACCCAGTACTTC
D gene: .; J gene: TRBJ2-5; V gene: TRBV7-9; clone size: few; CDR3 protein: CASSFSDSQETQYF; CDR3 DNA: TGTGCCAGCAGCTTCTCGGACAGCCAAGAGACCCAGTACTTC
D gene: .; J gene: TRBJ2-3; V gene: TRBV18; clone size: .; CDR3 protein: CASSPEGTDTQYF; CDR3 DNA: TGTGCCAGCTCTCCCGAGGGAACAGATACGCAGTATTTT
D gene: TRBD1; J gene: TRBJ2-5; V gene: TRBV20-1; clone size: few; CDR3 protein: CSARDAGQGVETQYF; CDR3 DNA: TGCAGTGCTAGAGATGCCGGGCAGGGGGTAGAGACCCAGTACTTC
D gene: .; J gene: TRBJ2-1; V gene: TRBV20-1; clone size: many; CDR3 protein: CSADGGQYYNEQFF; CDR3 DNA: TGCAGTGCTGACGGGGGACAGTACTACAATGAGCAGTTCTTC
D gene: .; J gene: TRBJ1-6; V gene: TRBV7-9; clone size: few; CDR3 protein: CASSLAPGFNSPLHF; CDR3 DNA: TGTGCCAGCAGCTTAGCGCCCGGGTTTAATTCACCCCTCCACTTT
D gene: TRBD2; J gene: TRBJ2-1; V gene: TRBV20-1; clone size: few; CDR3 protein: CSATRGGRAGNEQFF; CDR3 DNA: TGCAGTGCTACCCGTGGGGGGAGGGCCGGTAATGAGCAGTTCTTC
D gene: .; J gene: TRBJ2-7; V gene: TRBV5-5; clone size: few; CDR3 protein: CASSGGRYEQYF; CDR3 DNA: TGTGCCAGCAGCGGTGGGCGGTACGAGCAGTACTTC
D gene: .; J gene: TRBJ2-7; V gene: TRBV29-1; clone size: many; CDR3 protein: CSASKGGAYEQYF; CDR3 DNA: TGCAGCGCAAGCAAGGGGGGGGCCTACGAGCAGTACTTC
D gene: TRBD1; J gene: TRBJ2-1; V gene: TRBV5-1; clone size: few; CDR3 protein: CASSLGDRDGNEQFF; CDR3 DNA: TGCGCCAGCAGCTTGGGTGACAGGGATGGCAATGAGCAGTTCTTC